Below, 30 T cell receptor beta chains from the same sample are listed, as sequenced in a study of cytomegalovirus exposure and HLA in healthy donors. 60 Vbeta and 13 Jbeta primers were used in PCR. TCRdb's table, derived via immunoSEQ multiplex PCR, lists solely in-frame clones and lacks some. The sample has 110,000 to 150,000 clones, around 79% seen once. Sequenced sample: PBMCs. The receptors shown here come from a male donor in good health and CMV-seronegative.

This chain uses TRBV1 with TRBJ2-5; the table gives TRBD1 as D, unverified against the DNA. TRBV1 is annotated as a pseudogene. CDR3 size: 15 residues. CDR3 region: CTSSPRDRGAETQYF. The DNA of the CDR3 is TGCACCAGCAGCCCCCGGGACAGGGGGGCAGAGACCCAGTACTTC.

The V call is TRBV6-5, the J call TRBJ2-7; 8 bases line up with TRBD1. Germline CDR1 MNHEY, CDR2 SVGAGI. The CDR3 totals 14 residues. After removal of 2 bases from V and 2 bases from J, the junction contained 2 bases not matched to a gene. CDR3 in amino acids: CASSYGDRTYEQYF. In nucleotides, the CDR3 is TGTGCCAGCAGTTACGGGGACAGGACCTACGAGCAGTACTTC.

The chain uses TRBV18 and TRBJ2-1; 11 bases map to TRBD2. With V trimmed by 4 bases and J by 8 bases, 7 bases remained unmatched. The CDR3 consists of 15 residues. CDR1 is KGHSH, CDR2 LQKENI, per germline. The chain's CDR3 is CASSRLGLAVDEQFF. The CDR3 nucleotides read TGTGCCAGCTCACGACTGGGACTAGCGGTCGATGAGCAGTTCTTC.

The CDR3 region is CASSIGQGGYGYTF. The CDR3 DNA reads as TGTGCCAGCAGCATTGGACAGGGCGGCTATGGCTACACCTTC. The rearrangement links TRBV7-2 to TRBJ1-2, with TRBD1 matching 8 bases. The CDR3 has 14 amino acids. V lost 5 bases and J lost 4; bases outside the gene matches: 6. Per the germline V gene, CDR1 is SGHTA and CDR2 is FQGNSA.

This clone was seen only a few times. This rearrangement joins TRBV19 to TRBJ1-2, with D tentatively TRBD1 (6 bases). The germline V gene has CDR1 LNHDA and CDR2 SQIVND (reference sequence). This CDR3 is built from 15 residues. Trimming shortened V by 9 bases and J by 1 base, and 18 bases separated the two germline ends. CDR3 sequence: CASRAGQSLNYGYTF. The CDR3 DNA follows: TGTGCCAGCAGAGCTGGACAGTCTCTTAACTATGGCTACACCTTC.

The V gene is TRBV19, the J gene TRBJ2-7; D might be TRBD1 (5 bases). Germline lookup yields CDR1 LNHDA and CDR2 SQIVND (reference sequence). The CDR3 spans 13 residues. V was pared by 6 bases and J by 0 bases, with 9 bases between. Here the CDR3 reads CASSRVSSYEQYF. In nucleotides, the CDR3 is TGTGCCAGTAGCAGGGTAAGCTCCTACGAGCAGTACTTC.

This sequence joins TRBV6-1 and TRBJ2-1; TRBD2 is a possible D gene (7 bases). Trimming took off 6 bases at V and 3 bases at J, with 12 bases between the two ends. CDR1 is MNHNS, CDR2 SASEGT, per germline. The length of the CDR3 is 14 residues. CDR3 bases: TGTGCCAGCAGCCCGGGGGGCTACTACAATGAGCAGTTCTTC. Protein: CASSPGGYYNEQFF.

The gene calls are TRBV7-8 and TRBJ1-3; D is ambiguous. The CDR3 is 16 residues long. In germline, CDR1 is SGHVS, CDR2 FQNEAQ. V lost 4 bases and J 3 bases, leaving 16 bases between the germline ends. DNA for the CDR3: TGTGCCAGCAGCTATTCTGGCCACCGGAGTGGAAACACCATATATTTT. Translating gives CASSYSGHRSGNTIYF.

The chain uses TRBV6-1 and TRBJ1-5; D unresolved. Per germline, CDR1 MNHNS and CDR2 SASEGT. This CDR3 has 13 amino acids. V lost 1 base and J 5 bases, leaving 6 bases between the germline ends. In DNA, the CDR3 is TGTGCCAGCAGTGAAGAGGAGCATCAGCCCCAGCATTTT. This codes for CASSEEEHQPQHF.

The chain is built from TRBV6-1 and TRBJ1-1; 9 positions match TRBD1. Per the germline V gene, CDR1 is MNHNS and CDR2 is SASEGT. The V segment lost 7 bases and the J segment 4 bases; nucleotides outside the gene matches: 7. The CDR3 loop spans 14 amino acids. The CDR3 region has the DNA TGTGCCAGCACTAGACAGGGGGTCGTCACTGAAGCTTTCTTT. Its protein is CASTRQGVVTEAFF.

The chain uses TRBV5-1 and TRBJ1-1; D possibly corresponds to TRBD1 (6 bases). Looked up from germline, CDR1 is SGHRS and CDR2 is YFSETQ. Trimming pared 1 base from V and 0 bases from J, leaving 13 bases between. CDR3 length: 16 residues. This CDR3 is CASSLKPGQVNTEAFF. The CDR3 region has the DNA TGCGCCAGCAGCTTGAAGCCGGGACAAGTGAACACTGAAGCTTTCTTT.

This rearrangement joins TRBV6-6 to TRBJ2-3, with D tentatively TRBD1 (5 bases). Germline V gene data show CDR1 as MNHNY and CDR2 as SVGAGI (reference sequence). There are 15 residues in the CDR3. Trimming left V 2 bases short and J 2 bases short, with 11 bases between. The CDR3 protein is CASSYGRVTTDTQYF. For the CDR3, the DNA is TGTGCCAGCAGTTACGGCAGGGTAACCACAGATACGCAGTATTTT.

CDR3 sequence (DNA): TGTGCCAGCAGCCTTGGGACAAACCCGGAGACCCAGTACTTC. It codes for CASSLGTNPETQYF. The chain combines TRBV7-2 with TRBJ2-5, with D possibly being TRBD1 (6 bases). The CDR3 runs to 14 residues. V was shortened by 5 bases and J by 5 bases, with 15 bases between the two germline ends. Germline CDR1 and CDR2: SGHTA and FQGNSA.

This clone was recorded a few times. The chain recombines TRBV6-5 with TRBJ2-7, with 7 nucleotides matching TRBD1. Germline V gives CDR1 MNHEY, CDR2 SVGAGI. Losses at the gene ends were 2 bases for V and 6 bases for J; bases not matched to a gene: 7. This CDR3 region has 14 residues. CDR3 coding DNA: TGTGCCAGCAGTTACCAGACAGGGACGGGCGAGCAGTACTTC. Amino acid sequence: CASSYQTGTGEQYF.

This CDR3 reads CASSQDVRGYEQYF. Written as DNA, the CDR3 is TGTGCCAGCAGCCAAGATGTGCGGGGGTACGAGCAGTACTTC. The genes are TRBV4-2 and TRBJ2-7, with 7 bases matching TRBD2. V shed 0 bases and J 4 bases; nucleotides not matched to a gene: 3. The CDR3 spans 14 residues. Germline V gives CDR1 LGHNA, CDR2 YNFKEQ.

This clone was counted only a few times. The genes are TRBV7-8 and TRBJ2-7; TRBD1 aligns across 7 bases. The CDR3 has 15 residues. Germline V CDR1 and CDR2: SGHVS, FQNEAQ. V lost 4 bases, J lost 4 bases, and 10 bases stayed unmatched. CDR3 sequence: CASSYRQGFSYEQYF. The CDR3 region has the DNA TGTGCCAGCAGCTATAGACAGGGCTTTAGTTACGAGCAGTACTTC.

The chain uses TRBV6-1 and TRBJ2-3; 10 positions agree with TRBD1. J was trimmed by 2 bases and V by 10 bases; bases with no gene match: 9. Germline V CDR1 and CDR2: MNHNS, SASEGT. The CDR3 totals 15 residues. CDR3: CAILTGGGITDTQYF. In DNA form, the CDR3 reads TGTGCCATCTTGACAGGGGGCGGAATCACAGATACGCAGTATTTT.

This chain links TRBV2 with TRBJ1-1, with no clear D. Trimming removed 2 bases from V and 1 base from J, with 5 bases in between. The germline gives CDR1 SNHLY, CDR2 FYNNEI. The CDR3 is 13 residues long. The CDR3 reads CASSEQENTEAFF. CDR3 bases: TGTGCCAGCAGTGAACAGGAGAACACTGAAGCTTTCTTT.

The V gene is TRBV5-5, the J gene TRBJ2-7; D perhaps matches TRBD1 (5 bases). Trimming shortened V by 2 bases and J by 0 bases, and 15 bases separated the two germline ends. CDR1 and CDR2 (germline): SGHKS, YYEKEE (reference sequence). The CDR3 is made up of 16 amino acids. CDR3 DNA sequence: TGTGCCAGCAGCTTAGGGTTCCAGGGCCTCTCCTACGAGCAGTACTTC. Its protein is CASSLGFQGLSYEQYF.

J is TRBJ2-7 and V is TRBV9, with 7 positions matching TRBD1. Germline CDR1 SGDLS, CDR2 YYNGEE. Trimming took 0 bases from V and 2 from J; bases not matched to a gene: 2. There are 14 residues in the CDR3. The CDR3 here is CASSVGDRAYEQYF. The CDR3 nucleotides are TGTGCCAGCAGCGTAGGGGACAGAGCCTACGAGCAGTACTTC.

This rearrangement joins TRBV18 to TRBJ1-1; 8 nucleotides match TRBD1. Germline trimming cut 5 bases from V and 4 bases from J; bases unmatched to any gene: 6. Germline CDR1 reads KGHSH; CDR2 reads LQKENI. This CDR3 spans 14 amino acids. CDR3 residues: CASSKDRGGTEAFF. DNA of the CDR3: TGTGCCAGCTCAAAAGACAGGGGAGGCACTGAAGCTTTCTTT.

The chain is built from TRBV28 and TRBJ1-5; a possible D gene is TRBD1 (5 bases). Germline CDR1 and CDR2: MDHEN and SYDVKM. This CDR3 comprises 16 residues. V lost 7 bases and J lost 0, with 16 bases in between. Here the CDR3 DNA reads TGTGCCAGCATTAGTTGGGGGGACTATAGCAATCAGCCCCAGCATTTT. Encoded protein: CASISWGDYSNQPQHF.

V gene TRBV19 combines with J gene TRBJ1-1; D perhaps matches TRBD1 (5 bases). The CDR3 runs 14 residues. The germline V gene encodes CDR1 LNHDA and CDR2 SQIVND (reference sequence). The V end was cut by 5 bases, the J end by 7 bases, with 17 bases between. DNA for the CDR3: TGTGCCAGTAGTTTTAGGGGCACCAACGGTGAAGCTTTCTTT. As protein: CASSFRGTNGEAFF.

The chain couples TRBV6-5 to TRBJ1-3; D call uncertain. Germline-derived CDR1 and CDR2 are MNHEY and SVGAGI. This CDR3 spans 15 amino acids. V was clipped by 6 bases and J by 0 bases, with 12 bases between them. CDR3 residues: CASSSGPDSGNTIYF. The CDR3 nucleotides are TGTGCCAGCAGCTCTGGGCCGGACTCTGGAAACACCATATATTTT.

About this clone itself: The junction does not match germline at one end; this may be a read error. The chain joins TRBV7-9 to TRBJ2-7, with TRBD2 as a possible D gene (6 bases). From germline, CDR1 is SEHNR and CDR2 FQNEAQ (reference sequence). CDR3 size: 13 residues. The CDR3: CSSSGKGTYEQYF. Here the CDR3 DNA reads TGTTCCAGCAGCGGAAAAGGGACTTACGAGCAGTACTTC. The variable domain in full, completed from reference TRBV7-9 and TRBJ2-7, reads DTGVSQNPRHKITKRGQNVTFRCDPISEHNRLYWYRQTLGQGPEFLTYFQNEAQLEKSRLLSDRFSAERPKGSFSTLEIQRTEQGDSAMYLCSSSGKGTYEQYFGPGTRLTVT.

The V and J genes are TRBV14 and TRBJ1-1; the D is unclear. The germline gives CDR1 SGHDN, CDR2 FVKESK. This CDR3 is built from 17 residues. V lost 1 base and J lost 1, with 16 bases in between. The CDR3 DNA sequence: TGTGCCAGCAGCCAAGTAACTAAGGCGGAGAGGAACACTGAAGCTTTCTTT. Its protein is CASSQVTKAERNTEAFF.

As regards this clone: The sample has other DNA sequences that encode this CDR3 too. V and J are TRBV27 and TRBJ1-2, with TRBD1 as a possible D gene (5 bases). The V gene's germline CDR1 is MNHEY and CDR2 SMNVEV (reference sequence). V was clipped by 3 bases and J by 7 bases, with 12 bases between them. CDR3 size: 13 residues. This CDR3 reads CASSLSQGGGYTF. DNA for the CDR3: TGTGCCAGCAGTTTGAGTCAGGGAGGTGGCTACACCTTC.

The chain uses TRBV9 and TRBJ2-7; 7 bases align to TRBD2. After removal of 4 bases from V and 2 bases from J, the junction contained 9 bases not matched to a gene. The V gene's germline CDR1 is SGDLS and CDR2 YYNGEE. The CDR3 spans 15 residues. CDR3 sequence reads: CASSPRGGLPYEQYF. Written as DNA, the CDR3 is TGTGCCAGCAGCCCCCGGGGAGGGTTACCCTACGAGCAGTACTTC.

The V gene is TRBV25-1, the J gene TRBJ1-6, with no clear D. Trimming pared 1 base from V and 8 bases from J, leaving 12 bases between. Looked up from germline, CDR1 is MGHDK and CDR2 is SYGVNS. The CDR3 consists of 15 residues. The CDR3 reads CASSEWGRGHSPLHF. CDR3 DNA: TGTGCCAGCAGTGAATGGGGTAGAGGGCATTCACCCCTCCACTTT.

This clone was seen just once. The chain is built from TRBV25-1 and TRBJ1-1, with a possible D match to TRBD1 (5 bases). Trimming shortened V by 3 bases and J by 7 bases, and 12 bases separated the two germline ends. Germline V gene data show CDR1 as MGHDK and CDR2 as SYGVNS. CDR3 length: 13 amino acids. CDR3 sequence (DNA): TGTGCCAGCAGTGAGACAGTCTTGAATGAAGCTTTCTTT. Translation gives CASSETVLNEAFF.